This T cell receptor beta chain emerged from a study of T cell clonotyping in hematopoietic cell transplantation. On this clone: Its antigen is unknown.

The data were produced by immunoSEQ multiplex PCR, yet TCRdb's version contains in-frame clones alone and is incomplete. Seen here are 30,000 to 45,000 clones, around nine tenths observed once, and the top ten hold under 2%. Broader study findings: Graft donor and pretransplant recipient Inverse Simpson Index values predicted broader posttransplant TCR diversity. After transplant, recipient diversity fell while pathologically expanded clonotypes grew through day 180. At the given depth, recipient repertoires were over 97% de novo clonotypes. Cells were unsorted, so CD4 and CD8 contributions were not separated.

The length of the CDR3 is 14 residues. Germline assignment: CDR1 GTSNPN and CDR2 SVGIG (reference sequence). The J segment lost 5 bases and the V segment lost 6 bases, leaving 8 bases of the junction unmatched. Sequenced material: peripheral blood mononuclear cells. The source is a woman between 35 and 50 years old in good health. Some clones in this sample may be carry-over from other donors' samples. The chain has TRBV30 and TRBJ2-7, with 12 bases identical to TRBD2. Here the CDR3 reads CACLLAGGRDEQYF. DNA of the CDR3: TGTGCCTGCCTTCTAGCGGGAGGGCGGGACGAGCAGTACTTC.